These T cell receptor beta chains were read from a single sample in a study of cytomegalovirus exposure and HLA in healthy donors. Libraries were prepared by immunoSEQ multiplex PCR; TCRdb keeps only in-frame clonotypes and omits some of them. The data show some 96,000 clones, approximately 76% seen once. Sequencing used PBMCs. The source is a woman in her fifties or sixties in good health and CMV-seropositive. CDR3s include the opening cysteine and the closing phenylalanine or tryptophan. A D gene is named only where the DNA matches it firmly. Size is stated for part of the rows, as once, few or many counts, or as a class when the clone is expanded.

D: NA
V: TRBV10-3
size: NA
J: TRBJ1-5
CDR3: CAISEPGQTAQHF
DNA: TGTGCCATCAGTGAGCCTGGACAGACAGCCCAGCATTTT

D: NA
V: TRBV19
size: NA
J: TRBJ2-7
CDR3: CASSITGQGGYEQYF
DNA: TGTGCCAGTAGTATAACGGGGCAGGGAGGTTACGAGCAGTACTTC

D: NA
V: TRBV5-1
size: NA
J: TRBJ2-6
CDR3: CASSLESRTGANVLTF
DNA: TGCGCCAGCAGCTTGGAGTCTAGAACTGGGGCCAACGTCCTGACTTTC

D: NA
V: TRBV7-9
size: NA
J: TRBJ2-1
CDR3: CSSSLAVQAWGQGNVGLFF
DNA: NA

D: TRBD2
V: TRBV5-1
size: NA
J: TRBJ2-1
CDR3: CASSLASGVYNEQFF
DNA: TGCGCCAGCAGCTTGGCGAGCGGGGTATACAATGAGCAGTTCTTC

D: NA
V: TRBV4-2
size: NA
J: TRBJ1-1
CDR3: CASSQQNTEAFF
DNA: TGTGCCAGCAGCCAACAGAACACTGAAGCTTTCTTT

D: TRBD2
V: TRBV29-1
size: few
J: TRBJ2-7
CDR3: CSVGRRGGKTYEQYF
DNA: TGCAGCGTAGGACGTCGGGGGGGGAAAACCTACGAGCAGTACTTC

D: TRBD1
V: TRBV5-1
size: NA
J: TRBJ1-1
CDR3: CASSPRQGEVEAFF
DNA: TGCGCCAGCAGCCCGAGACAGGGGGAGGTTGAAGCTTTCTTT

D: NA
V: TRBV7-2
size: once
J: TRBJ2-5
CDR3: CASSPTRQETQYF
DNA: TGTGCCAGCAGCCCAACACGCCAAGAGACCCAGTACTTC

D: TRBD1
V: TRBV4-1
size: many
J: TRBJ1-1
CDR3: CASSTSTTGYAEAFF
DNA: TGCGCCAGCAGCACATCAACGACAGGGTATGCTGAAGCTTTCTTT

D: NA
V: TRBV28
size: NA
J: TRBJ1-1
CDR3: CASSLWRGGMNTEAFF
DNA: TGTGCCAGCAGTTTATGGCGGGGAGGGATGAACACTGAAGCTTTCTTT

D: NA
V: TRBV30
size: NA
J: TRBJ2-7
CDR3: CAWSEISGYEQYF
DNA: TGTGCCTGGAGTGAGATTAGCGGCTACGAGCAGTACTTC

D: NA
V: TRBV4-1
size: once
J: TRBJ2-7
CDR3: CASSPDSQRLYEQYF
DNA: TGCGCCAGCAGCCCCGACAGCCAGAGGCTCTACGAGCAGTACTTC

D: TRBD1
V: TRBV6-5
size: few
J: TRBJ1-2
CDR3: CASSYGTGGAYGYTF
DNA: TGTGCCAGCAGTTACGGCACAGGGGGCGCTTATGGCTACACCTTC

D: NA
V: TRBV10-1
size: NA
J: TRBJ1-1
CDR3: CASSEFQGEAFF
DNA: TGCGCCAGCAGTGAGTTCCAGGGTGAAGCTTTCTTT

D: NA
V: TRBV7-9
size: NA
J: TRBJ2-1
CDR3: CASSLVRGGNEQFF
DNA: TGTGCCAGCAGCTTAGTCCGGGGAGGCAATGAGCAGTTCTTC

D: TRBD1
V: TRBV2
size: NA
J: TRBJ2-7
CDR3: CASRGTGKHYEQYF
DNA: TGTGCCAGCCGAGGGACAGGGAAGCACTACGAGCAGTACTTC

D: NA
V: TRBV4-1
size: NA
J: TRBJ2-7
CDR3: CASSQEQSGVYEQYF
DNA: TGCGCCAGCAGCCAAGAACAGTCCGGGGTCTACGAGCAGTACTTC

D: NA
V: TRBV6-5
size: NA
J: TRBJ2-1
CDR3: CASSYSSSSYNEQFF
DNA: TGTGCCAGCAGTTACTCATCTAGCTCCTACAATGAGCAGTTCTTC

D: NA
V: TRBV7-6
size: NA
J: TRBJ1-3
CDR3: CASSLISTTGNTIYF
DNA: TGTGCCAGCAGCTTAATTAGCACGACTGGAAACACCATATATTTT

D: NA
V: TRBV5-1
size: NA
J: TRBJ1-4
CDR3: CASSSLQQGGKLFF
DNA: TGCGCCAGCAGCTCCCTACAACAGGGTGGAAAACTGTTTTTT

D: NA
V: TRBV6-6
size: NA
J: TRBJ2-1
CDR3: CASTPRLAWYEQFF
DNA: TGTGCCAGCACCCCCAGGCTAGCTTGGTATGAGCAGTTCTTC

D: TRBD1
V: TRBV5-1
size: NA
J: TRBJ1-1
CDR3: CASSSTGVGTEAFF
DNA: TGCGCCAGCAGCTCGACAGGGGTGGGCACTGAAGCTTTCTTT

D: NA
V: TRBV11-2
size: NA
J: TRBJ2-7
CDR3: CASSLVTEQYF
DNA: TGTGCCAGCAGCTTAGTAACCGAGCAGTACTTC

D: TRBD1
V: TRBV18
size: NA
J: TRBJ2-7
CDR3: CASSYDRGGTYEQYF
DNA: TGTGCCAGCTCATACGACAGGGGGGGAACCTACGAGCAGTACTTC

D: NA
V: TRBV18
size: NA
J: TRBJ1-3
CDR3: CASSPDSAWNTIYF
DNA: TGTGCCAGCTCACCGGACAGTGCCTGGAACACCATATATTTT

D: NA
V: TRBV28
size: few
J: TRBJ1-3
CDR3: CASRPRGKGSGNTIYF
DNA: TGTGCCAGCAGACCCCGGGGGAAAGGCTCTGGAAACACCATATATTTT

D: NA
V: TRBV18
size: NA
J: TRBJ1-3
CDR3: CASSPPSGGGSGNTIYF
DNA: TGTGCCAGCTCACCACCGTCGGGAGGGGGCTCTGGAAACACCATATATTTT

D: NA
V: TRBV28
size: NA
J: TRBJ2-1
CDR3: CASSPSGEGNEQFF
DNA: TGTGCCAGCAGTCCTTCGGGGGAAGGGAATGAGCAGTTCTTC

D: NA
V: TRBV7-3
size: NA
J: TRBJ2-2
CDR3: CASSPGPQGIGELFF
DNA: TGTGCCAGCAGCCCGGGTCCCCAGGGGATCGGGGAGCTGTTTTTT

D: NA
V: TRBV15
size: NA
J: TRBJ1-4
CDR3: CATSSQGPNEKLFF
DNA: TGTGCCACCAGCAGTCAGGGGCCTAATGAAAAACTGTTTTTT

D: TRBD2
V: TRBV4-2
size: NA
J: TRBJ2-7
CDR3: CASSPSGSSGYEQYF
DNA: TGTGCCAGCAGTCCTAGCGGGAGTTCTGGTTACGAGCAGTACTTC

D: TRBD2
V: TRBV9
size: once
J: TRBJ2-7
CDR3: CASSVGSLAGTYEQYF
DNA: TGTGCCAGCAGCGTAGGGTCACTAGCGGGCACCTACGAGCAGTACTTC

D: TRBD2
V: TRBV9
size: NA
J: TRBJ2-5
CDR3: CASSVVAGGPGETQYF
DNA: TGTGCCAGCAGCGTAGTAGCGGGAGGGCCTGGAGAGACCCAGTACTTC

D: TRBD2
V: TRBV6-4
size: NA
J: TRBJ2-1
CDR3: CASSVRAGARYNEQFF
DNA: TGTGCCAGCAGCGTCAGAGCGGGGGCTCGCTACAATGAGCAGTTCTTC

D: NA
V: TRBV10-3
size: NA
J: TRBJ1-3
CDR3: CAISQTGVSSGNTIYF
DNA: TGTGCCATCAGTCAGACAGGAGTAAGCTCTGGAAACACCATATATTTT

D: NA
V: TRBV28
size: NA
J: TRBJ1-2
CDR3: CASSLPAGANYGYTF
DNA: TGTGCCAGCAGTTTACCGGCAGGGGCGAACTATGGCTACACCTTC

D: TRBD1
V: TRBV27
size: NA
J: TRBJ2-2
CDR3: CASSRSGQGSGELFF
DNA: TGTGCCAGCAGTCGCTCGGGACAGGGGTCCGGGGAGCTGTTTTTT

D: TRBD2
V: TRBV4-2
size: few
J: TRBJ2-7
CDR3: CASSQQAGGPDEQYF
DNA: TGTGCCAGCAGCCAACAAGCGGGAGGGCCTGACGAGCAGTACTTC

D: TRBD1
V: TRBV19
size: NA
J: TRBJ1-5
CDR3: CATGDRRNQPQHF
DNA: TGTGCCACCGGGGACAGACGAAATCAGCCCCAGCATTTT

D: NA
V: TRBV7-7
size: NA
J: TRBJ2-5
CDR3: CASSPTGRETQYF
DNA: TGTGCTAGCAGCCCGACAGGGAGGGAGACCCAGTACTTC

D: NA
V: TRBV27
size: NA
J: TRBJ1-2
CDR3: CASASQDNYGYTF
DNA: TGTGCCAGCGCGAGTCAGGATAACTATGGCTACACCTTC

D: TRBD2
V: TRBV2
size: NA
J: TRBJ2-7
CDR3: CASRYSGLAGDSYEQYF
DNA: TGTGCCAGCAGATATTCTGGACTAGCGGGCGACTCCTACGAGCAGTACTTC

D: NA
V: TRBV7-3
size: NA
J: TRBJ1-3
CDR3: CASSLVGATPGNTIYF
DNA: TGTGCCAGCAGCTTAGTTGGAGCTACGCCTGGAAACACCATATATTTT

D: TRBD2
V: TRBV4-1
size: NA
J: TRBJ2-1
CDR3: CASSQKLAGGPGSYNEQFF
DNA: TGCGCCAGCAGCCAAAAACTAGCGGGAGGGCCTGGGTCCTACAATGAGCAGTTCTTC

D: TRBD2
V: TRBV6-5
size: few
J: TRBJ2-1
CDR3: CASSLTSGSYNEQFF
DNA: TGTGCCAGCAGCCTGACTAGCGGCTCCTACAATGAGCAGTTCTTC

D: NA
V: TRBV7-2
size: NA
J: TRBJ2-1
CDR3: CASSNRIGGNEQFF
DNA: TGTGCCAGCAGCAATAGGATCGGGGGCAATGAGCAGTTCTTC

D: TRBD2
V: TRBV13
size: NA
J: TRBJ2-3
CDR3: CASSLVASGGPDTQYF
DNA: TGTGCCAGCAGCTTAGTGGCTAGCGGGGGACCAGATACGCAGTATTTT

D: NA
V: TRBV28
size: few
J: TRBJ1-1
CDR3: CASSLEVFFF
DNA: TGTGCCAGCAGTTTAGAGGTTTTTTTCTTT

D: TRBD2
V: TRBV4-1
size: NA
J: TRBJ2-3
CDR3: CASSLTSYTDTQYF
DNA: TGCGCCAGCAGCTTGACTAGCTACACAGATACGCAGTATTTT

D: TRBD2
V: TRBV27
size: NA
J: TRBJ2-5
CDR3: CATWGGSGGTQYF
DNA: TGTGCCACCTGGGGGGGAAGTGGCGGGACCCAGTACTTC

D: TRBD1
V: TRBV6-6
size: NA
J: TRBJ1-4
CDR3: CASTTQGLNEKLFF
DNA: TGTGCCAGCACCACACAGGGGCTTAATGAAAAACTGTTTTTT

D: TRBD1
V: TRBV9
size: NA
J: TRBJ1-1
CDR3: CASSPHRGQNTEAFF
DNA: TGTGCCAGCAGCCCTCACAGGGGACAGAACACTGAAGCTTTCTTT

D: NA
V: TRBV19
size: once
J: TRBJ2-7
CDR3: CASSTGGGYEQYF
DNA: TGTGCCAGTAGTACAGGGGGAGGCTACGAGCAGTACTTC

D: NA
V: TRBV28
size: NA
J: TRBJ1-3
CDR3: CASSLVGKTGNTIYF
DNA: TGTGCCAGCAGTTTGGTGGGGAAGACGGGGAACACCATATATTTT

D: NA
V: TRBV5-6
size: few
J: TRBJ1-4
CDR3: CASSVIPGGEKLFF
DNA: TGTGCCAGCAGCGTGATCCCTGGAGGTGAAAAACTGTTTTTT

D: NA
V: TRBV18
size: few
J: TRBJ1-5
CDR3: CASSPSTVHSNQPQHF
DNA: TGTGCCAGCTCACCATCCACAGTGCATAGCAATCAGCCCCAGCATTTT